This TCR beta chain was sequenced in a study of T cell clusters in autoimmune cytopenias. For the study at large: A median age of around 60 years and mean of 56 years characterized healthy donor controls.

Roughly 40,000 genome equivalents of blood DNA were amplified for TRB. Concerning this clonotype: What it recognizes is unknown.

The germline CDR1 and CDR2 sequences are MNHEY and SVGEGT. This CDR3 is 11 amino acids long. TRB rearrangements were amplified by touch-down multiplex PCR with mixed TRB-A/B primers. With the multiplex PCR reads reprocessed, TCRdb shows one record per CDR3 protein and no DNA. The sample has approximately 11,000 distinct CDR3 sequences. Study-level results: Primary autoimmune cytopenia patients appeared to lack physiological T cell clusters present in healthy donors. No experiment has yet validated the function of the T cell clusters defined in silico.

The same sample was also used in a study of T cell repertoires in aging, cancer and after chemotherapy.

This chain uses TRBV6-2 or TRBV6-3 with TRBJ1-6. The TCR sequence derives from a human donor in good health. Input material: peripheral blood. CDR3: CASRDNSPLHF.